This TCR beta chain emerged from a study of control samples from healthy donors and cancer patients. Some clones are missing from TCRdb's copy, which holds only in-frame ones; the method was immunoSEQ multiplex PCR. The data show more than 95,000 clones, 85% to 90% seen once. This clone was observed once. Germline values: CDR1 LNHDA, CDR2 SQIVND (reference sequence). Trimming pared 5 bases from V and 0 bases from J, leaving 11 bases between. The CDR3 spans 16 residues. The chain couples TRBV19 to TRBJ2-6; D is unclear. This receptor was taken from a woman between 50 and 59 years old with colorectal cancer. Input material: PBMCs. This CDR3 is CASSVLSGSGANVLTF. CDR3 nucleotide sequence: TGTGCCAGTAGTGTTTTGTCAGGCTCTGGGGCCAACGTCCTGACTTTC. Filled out from reference TRBV19 and TRBJ2-6, the complete variable domain reads DGGITQSPKYLFRKEGQNVTLSCEQNLNHDAMYWYRQDPGQGLRLIYYSQIVNDFQKGDIAEGYSVSREKKESFPLTVTSAQKNPTAFYLCASSVLSGSGANVLTFGAGSRLTVL.